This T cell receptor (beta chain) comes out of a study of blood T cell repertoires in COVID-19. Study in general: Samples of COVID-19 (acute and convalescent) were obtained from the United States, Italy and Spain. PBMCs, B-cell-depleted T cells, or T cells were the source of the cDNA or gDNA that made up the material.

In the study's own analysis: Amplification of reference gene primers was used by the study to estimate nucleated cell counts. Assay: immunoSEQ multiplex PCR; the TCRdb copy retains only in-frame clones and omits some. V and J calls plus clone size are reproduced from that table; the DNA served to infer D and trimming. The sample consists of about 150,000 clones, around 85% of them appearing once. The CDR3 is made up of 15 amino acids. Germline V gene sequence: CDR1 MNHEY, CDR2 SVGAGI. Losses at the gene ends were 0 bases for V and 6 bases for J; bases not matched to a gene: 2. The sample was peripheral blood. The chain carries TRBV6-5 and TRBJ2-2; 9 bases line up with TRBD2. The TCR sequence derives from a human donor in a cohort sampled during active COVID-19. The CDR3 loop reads CASSYSREGPGELFF. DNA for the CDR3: TGTGCCAGCAGTTACTCGCGGGAGGGCCCCGGGGAGCTGTTTTTT.